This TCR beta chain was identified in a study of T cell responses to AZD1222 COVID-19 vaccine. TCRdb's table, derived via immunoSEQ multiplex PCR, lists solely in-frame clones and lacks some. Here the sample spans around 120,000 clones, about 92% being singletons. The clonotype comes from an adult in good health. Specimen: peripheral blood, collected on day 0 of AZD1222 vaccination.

This chain's CDR3 is CASSLSAGELFF. The CDR3 region has the DNA TGTGCCAGCAGCTTGTCAGCAGGGGAGCTGTTTTTT. The genes are TRBV7-3 and TRBJ2-2, with unresolved D. V gave up 3 bases and J gave up 8 bases, with 7 bases separating them. This CDR3 is 12 amino acids long. The germline gives CDR1 SGHTA, CDR2 FQGTGA.